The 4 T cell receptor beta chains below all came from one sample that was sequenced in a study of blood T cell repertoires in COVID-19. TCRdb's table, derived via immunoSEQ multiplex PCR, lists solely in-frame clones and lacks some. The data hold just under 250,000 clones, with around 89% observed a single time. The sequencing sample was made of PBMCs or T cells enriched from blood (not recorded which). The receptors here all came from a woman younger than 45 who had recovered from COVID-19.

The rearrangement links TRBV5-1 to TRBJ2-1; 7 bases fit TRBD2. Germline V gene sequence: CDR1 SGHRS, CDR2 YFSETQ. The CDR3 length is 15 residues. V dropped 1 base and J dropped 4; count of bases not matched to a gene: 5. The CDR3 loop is CASSLSSGIYNEQFF. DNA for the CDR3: TGCGCCAGCAGCTTGTCTAGCGGTATTTACAATGAGCAGTTCTTC.

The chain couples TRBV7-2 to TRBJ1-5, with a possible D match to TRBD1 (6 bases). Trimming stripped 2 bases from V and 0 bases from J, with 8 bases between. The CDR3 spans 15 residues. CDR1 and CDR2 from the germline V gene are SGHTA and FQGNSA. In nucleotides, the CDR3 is TGTGCCAGCAGCTTAAGAGGGGGTAGCAATCAGCCCCAGCATTTT. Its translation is CASSLRGGSNQPQHF. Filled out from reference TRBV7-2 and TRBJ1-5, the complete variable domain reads GAGVSQSPSNKVTEKGKDVELRCDPISGHTALYWYRQSLGQGLEFLIYFQGNSAPDKSGLPSDRFSAERTGGSVSTLTIQRTQQEDSAVYLCASSLRGGSNQPQHFGDGTRLSIL.

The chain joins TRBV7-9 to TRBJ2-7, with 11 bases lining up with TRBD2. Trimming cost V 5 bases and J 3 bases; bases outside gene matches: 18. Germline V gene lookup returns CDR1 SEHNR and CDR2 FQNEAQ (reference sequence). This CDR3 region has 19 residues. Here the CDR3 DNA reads TGTGCCAGCAGCCCGAAGCTAGCGGGAGGCAAACCCGACTTCTACGAGCAGTACTTC. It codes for CASSPKLAGGKPDFYEQYF.

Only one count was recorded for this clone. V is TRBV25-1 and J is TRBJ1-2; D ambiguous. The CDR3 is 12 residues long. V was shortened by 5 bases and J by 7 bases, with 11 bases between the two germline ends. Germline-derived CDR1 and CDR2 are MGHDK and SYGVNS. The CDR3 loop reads CASSTPFGGYTF. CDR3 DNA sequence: TGTGCCAGCAGTACTCCCTTCGGTGGCTACACCTTC.